This T cell receptor (beta chain) was captured by sequencing in a study of T cell repertoires in cytomegalovirus infection. As for the study in general: Both CMV infection and a matching HLA type were indicated by public TCR beta signatures.

One entry per CDR3 protein results from TCRdb running MiXCR on the reads. This table holds roughly 600,000 distinct CDR3 sequences, approximately 24% found once. This clonotype was picked up a small number of times. The clonotype was recovered from a human donor in good health (CMV status not recorded). Some clones in this sample may be carry-over from other donors' samples. Sequenced: CD8+ T cells from PBMCs.

The CDR3 region has the DNA TGTGCCAGCAGTTACTCGATGGATGGCTACGAGCAGTACTTC. This sequence encodes CASSYSMDGYEQYF. The rearrangement uses TRBV6-5 and TRBJ2-7; D remains unclear. CDR3 length: 14 residues. Germline assignment: CDR1 MNHEY and CDR2 SVGAGI. V gave up 0 bases and J gave up 3 bases, with 9 bases separating them.